A selection of T cell receptor beta chains follows, all from one sample in a study of cytomegalovirus exposure and HLA in healthy donors. Sequencing was performed with immunoSEQ multiplex PCR; in TCRdb, only in-frame clones are kept and a portion is missing. The sample contains approximately 80,000 clones, around 70% of which appear only once. The specimen was PBMCs. The receptors come from a woman aged 40 to 55 in good health and CMV-seropositive. The CDR3 runs from the conserved cysteine through the conserved F or W. Each record gives: V gene, clone size, D gene, J gene, CDR3 DNA, CDR3 protein. A D gene is named only where the DNA matches it firmly. Rows give clone size only sometimes, using once, few, many, or a class for an expanded clone.

V gene: TRBV28; clone size: -; D gene: -; J gene: TRBJ1-2; CDR3 DNA: TGTGCCAGCGGTATACAGGGTTATGGCTACACCTTC; CDR3 protein: CASGIQGYGYTF
V gene: TRBV5-4; clone size: -; D gene: TRBD1; J gene: TRBJ1-5; CDR3 DNA: TGTGCCAGCAGCTTGGGGCCGCAGGGGGCTGGCAATCAGCCCCAGCATTTT; CDR3 protein: CASSLGPQGAGNQPQHF
V gene: TRBV7-6; clone size: -; D gene: -; J gene: TRBJ2-5; CDR3 DNA: TGTGCCAGCAGCTTAACGGAGGGGGCTCGGAAGACCCAGTACTTC; CDR3 protein: CASSLTEGARKTQYF
V gene: TRBV7-9; clone size: -; D gene: TRBD1; J gene: TRBJ1-1; CDR3 DNA: TGTGCCAGCAGCCCCACAGGGGAGGTGGTGGCCACTGAAGCTTTCTTT; CDR3 protein: CASSPTGEVVATEAFF
V gene: TRBV5-1; clone size: -; D gene: -; J gene: TRBJ2-3; CDR3 DNA: TGCGCCAGCAGCTTGGTCGTCAGGAGCACAGATACGCAGTATTTT; CDR3 protein: CASSLVVRSTDTQYF
V gene: TRBV7-9; clone size: -; D gene: -; J gene: TRBJ2-5; CDR3 DNA: TGTGCCAGCACCCTTGACAAACAGCAAGAGACCCAGTACTTC; CDR3 protein: CASTLDKQQETQYF
V gene: TRBV6-5; clone size: few; D gene: -; J gene: TRBJ2-7; CDR3 DNA: TGTGCCAGCAGACAGACAGGTGCCGGGGACGAGCAGTACTTC; CDR3 protein: CASRQTGAGDEQYF
V gene: TRBV5-1; clone size: -; D gene: TRBD2; J gene: TRBJ2-3; CDR3 DNA: TGCGCCAGCAGCTTGTTGTGGGGGGGGACAGATACGCAGTATTTT; CDR3 protein: CASSLLWGGTDTQYF
V gene: TRBV5-6; clone size: -; D gene: -; J gene: TRBJ2-6; CDR3 DNA: TGTGCCAGCAGTTTCGAACAGGGAGCTGGGGCCAACGTCCTGACTTTC; CDR3 protein: CASSFEQGAGANVLTF
V gene: TRBV29-1; clone size: -; D gene: -; J gene: TRBJ2-3; CDR3 DNA: TGCAGCGGGGGGGACGGGGGAGATACGCAGTATTTT; CDR3 protein: CSGGDGGDTQYF
V gene: TRBV10-2; clone size: few; D gene: TRBD1; J gene: TRBJ1-6; CDR3 DNA: TGCGCCAGCAGTCGACAGGGGGATAATTCACCCCTCCACTTT; CDR3 protein: CASSRQGDNSPLHF
V gene: TRBV14; clone size: -; D gene: TRBD2; J gene: TRBJ2-1; CDR3 DNA: TGTGCCAGCAGCCACTTAGCGGGGGGAGCTTACAATGAGCAGTTCTTC; CDR3 protein: CASSHLAGGAYNEQFF
V gene: TRBV30; clone size: -; D gene: -; J gene: TRBJ1-6; CDR3 DNA: TGTGCCTGGAGTGCCCAATCCTATAATTCACCCCTCCACTTT; CDR3 protein: CAWSAQSYNSPLHF
V gene: TRBV5-8; clone size: -; D gene: -; J gene: TRBJ1-4; CDR3 DNA: TGTGCCAGCAGCTTGGGGCAGGGTGATGAAAAACTGTTTTTT; CDR3 protein: CASSLGQGDEKLFF
V gene: TRBV4-1; clone size: -; D gene: TRBD2; J gene: TRBJ2-7; CDR3 DNA: TGCGCCAGCAGCCAAGGAACTAGCGGGATATTAGGCGAGCAGTACTTC; CDR3 protein: CASSQGTSGILGEQYF
V gene: TRBV10-2; clone size: -; D gene: TRBD2; J gene: TRBJ2-7; CDR3 DNA: TGCGCCAGCGGCGGGAGTGGGTCCTACGAGCAGTACTTC; CDR3 protein: CASGGSGSYEQYF
V gene: TRBV19; clone size: -; D gene: TRBD1; J gene: TRBJ2-1; CDR3 DNA: TGTGCCACGACAGGGGGACATCCCTACAATGAGCAGTTCTTC; CDR3 protein: CATTGGHPYNEQFF
V gene: TRBV6-1; clone size: once; D gene: -; J gene: TRBJ2-7; CDR3 DNA: TGTGCCAGCAGTGAAGACAGGGTGGTGGTCTACGAGCAGTACTTC; CDR3 protein: CASSEDRVVVYEQYF
V gene: TRBV7-2; clone size: -; D gene: -; J gene: TRBJ2-2; CDR3 DNA: TGTGCCAGCAGCTCGAGGGGTCAGACAGGCCCTAACACCGGGGAGCTGTTTTTT; CDR3 protein: CASSSRGQTGPNTGELFF
V gene: TRBV28; clone size: -; D gene: TRBD1; J gene: TRBJ2-5; CDR3 DNA: TGTGCCAGCAGTACCCGGGACAGGGGGCTGAGAGGGACCCAGTACTTC; CDR3 protein: CASSTRDRGLRGTQYF
V gene: TRBV10-3; clone size: -; D gene: -; J gene: TRBJ1-5; CDR3 DNA: TGTGCCATCAGCGAGACAGACCTTCAGCCCCAGCATTTT; CDR3 protein: CAISETDLQPQHF
V gene: TRBV10-2; clone size: -; D gene: -; J gene: TRBJ1-3; CDR3 DNA: TGCGCCAGCAGCCGAACAGGAGTCTCTGGAAACACCATATATTTT; CDR3 protein: CASSRTGVSGNTIYF
V gene: TRBV5-4; clone size: -; D gene: -; J gene: TRBJ2-3; CDR3 DNA: TGTGCCAGCAGCTCAAGACAGACGTCGGATACGCAGTATTTT; CDR3 protein: CASSSRQTSDTQYF
V gene: TRBV30; clone size: -; D gene: TRBD1; J gene: TRBJ1-1; CDR3 DNA: TGTGCCTGGGCGGGACAGCCGAACACTGAAGCTTTCTTT; CDR3 protein: CAWAGQPNTEAFF
V gene: TRBV10-3; clone size: few; D gene: -; J gene: TRBJ1-3; CDR3 DNA: TGTGCCATCAGTGGGCCGACAGGACACTCTGGAAACACCATATATTTT; CDR3 protein: CAISGPTGHSGNTIYF
V gene: TRBV5-1; clone size: -; D gene: -; J gene: TRBJ2-1; CDR3 DNA: TGCGCCAGCAGCTTGGATAAGGGGAACAATGAGCAGTTCTTC; CDR3 protein: CASSLDKGNNEQFF
V gene: TRBV10-3; clone size: -; D gene: -; J gene: TRBJ1-3; CDR3 DNA: TGTGCCATCAATGCCCTCCCGGGGGACACCATATATTTT; CDR3 protein: CAINALPGDTIYF
V gene: TRBV7-9; clone size: -; D gene: TRBD1; J gene: TRBJ1-1; CDR3 DNA: TGTGCCAGCAGCTTAGTCGGTCAGGGGGACACTGAAGCTTTCTTT; CDR3 protein: CASSLVGQGDTEAFF
V gene: TRBV7-9; clone size: once; D gene: -; J gene: TRBJ2-7; CDR3 DNA: TGTGCCAGCAGCTCCCTCCTGGGGACAAACTACGAGCAGTACTTC; CDR3 protein: CASSSLLGTNYEQYF
V gene: TRBV11-2; clone size: -; D gene: -; J gene: TRBJ1-1; CDR3 DNA: TGTGCCAGCAGCCCGAGACCCAGGCTTTGGGACACTGAAGCTTTCTTT; CDR3 protein: CASSPRPRLWDTEAFF
V gene: TRBV7-9; clone size: -; D gene: -; J gene: TRBJ1-2; CDR3 DNA: TGTGCCAGCAGCCACGGACAGAGTGGCTACACCTTC; CDR3 protein: CASSHGQSGYTF
V gene: TRBV4-3; clone size: -; D gene: TRBD2; J gene: TRBJ2-7; CDR3 DNA: TGCGCCAGCAGCATGGCTAGCGGGGGGTTTCTCTACGAGCAGTACTTC; CDR3 protein: CASSMASGGFLYEQYF
V gene: TRBV27; clone size: -; D gene: TRBD2; J gene: TRBJ2-1; CDR3 DNA: TGTGCCAGCAGGCAAAAGGCGGGGGGCAATGAGCAGTTCTTC; CDR3 protein: CASRQKAGGNEQFF
V gene: TRBV7-2; clone size: -; D gene: TRBD1; J gene: TRBJ1-6; CDR3 DNA: TGTGCCAGCAGCTTAGAGGGCGGGACAGGGTTACCCCTCCACTTT; CDR3 protein: CASSLEGGTGLPLHF
V gene: TRBV7-9; clone size: -; D gene: TRBD2; J gene: TRBJ2-5; CDR3 DNA: TGTGCCAGCAGCTCGATACTAGCGGGCCAAGAGACCCAGTACTTC; CDR3 protein: CASSSILAGQETQYF
V gene: TRBV5-1; clone size: -; D gene: -; J gene: TRBJ1-5; CDR3 DNA: TGCGCCAGCAGCCCCGACTCCGGAGGACAGCCCCAGCATTTT; CDR3 protein: CASSPDSGGQPQHF
V gene: TRBV6-5; clone size: -; D gene: TRBD1; J gene: TRBJ1-2; CDR3 DNA: TGTGCCAGCAGTTATAAGGGACAGGGGTTTAATGGCTACACCTTC; CDR3 protein: CASSYKGQGFNGYTF
V gene: TRBV6-5; clone size: -; D gene: TRBD2; J gene: TRBJ2-3; CDR3 DNA: TGTGCCAGCGGGGCTAGCGGGAGGCTAGATACGCAGTATTTT; CDR3 protein: CASGASGRLDTQYF
V gene: TRBV30; clone size: -; D gene: TRBD2; J gene: TRBJ2-1; CDR3 DNA: TGTGCCTGGGATGCGGGGGACTATGGCTACAATGAGCAGTTCTTC; CDR3 protein: CAWDAGDYGYNEQFF
V gene: TRBV18; clone size: -; D gene: TRBD1; J gene: TRBJ2-3; CDR3 DNA: TGTGCCAGCTCACCAAGGGGGCAGACTAGCACAGATACGCAGTATTTT; CDR3 protein: CASSPRGQTSTDTQYF
V gene: TRBV5-4; clone size: -; D gene: TRBD2; J gene: TRBJ2-5; CDR3 DNA: TGTGCCAGCAGCTTGGGCGGGAGCCGTGAGACCCAGTACTTC; CDR3 protein: CASSLGGSRETQYF
V gene: TRBV29-1; clone size: -; D gene: TRBD1; J gene: TRBJ1-1; CDR3 DNA: TGCAGCGCCTTACAGGGGCGGAGCACTGAAGCTTTCTTT; CDR3 protein: CSALQGRSTEAFF
V gene: TRBV6-6; clone size: -; D gene: TRBD1; J gene: TRBJ2-1; CDR3 DNA: TGTGCCAGCACCGGCGGGCAGGGGGCGTCCTACAATGAGCAGTTCTTC; CDR3 protein: CASTGGQGASYNEQFF
V gene: TRBV7-6; clone size: -; D gene: TRBD1; J gene: TRBJ1-2; CDR3 DNA: TGTGCCAGCAGCATCGGACAGGTTGGGAACTATGGCTACACCTTC; CDR3 protein: CASSIGQVGNYGYTF
V gene: TRBV7-9; clone size: -; D gene: TRBD2; J gene: TRBJ2-7; CDR3 DNA: TGTGCCAGTTCGGGACTAGCGGGAGCCCAACGGAGTTACGAGCAGTACTTC; CDR3 protein: CASSGLAGAQRSYEQYF
V gene: TRBV9; clone size: -; D gene: TRBD1; J gene: TRBJ1-1; CDR3 DNA: TGTGCCAGCAGCGCTGGGACAGGGATGAACACTGAAGCTTTCTTT; CDR3 protein: CASSAGTGMNTEAFF
V gene: TRBV7-9; clone size: -; D gene: TRBD1; J gene: TRBJ1-6; CDR3 DNA: TGTGCCAGCAGCTCGACTAGGGGGCAGGGATGGGCACCCCTCCACTTT; CDR3 protein: CASSSTRGQGWAPLHF
V gene: TRBV5-4; clone size: -; D gene: -; J gene: TRBJ2-7; CDR3 DNA: TGTGCCAGCAGCTCGGACAAGTTCCACGAGCAGTACTTC; CDR3 protein: CASSSDKFHEQYF
V gene: TRBV5-1; clone size: -; D gene: TRBD1; J gene: TRBJ1-2; CDR3 DNA: TGCGCCAGCAGCCGACAGGGTACTAACTATGGCTACCCCTTC; CDR3 protein: CASSRQGTNYGYPF
V gene: TRBV5-6; clone size: -; D gene: TRBD2; J gene: TRBJ2-3; CDR3 DNA: TGTGCCAGCAGCAGACGCGGGGGGCCCTCAGATACGCAGTATTTT; CDR3 protein: CASSRRGGPSDTQYF
V gene: TRBV12-5; clone size: -; D gene: -; J gene: TRBJ2-3; CDR3 DNA: TGTGCTAGTGGTTCCAGAACAGATACGCAGTATTTT; CDR3 protein: CASGSRTDTQYF
V gene: TRBV28; clone size: few; D gene: -; J gene: TRBJ1-1; CDR3 DNA: TGTGCCAGCGTGCTCCATGGCGGAACTGAAGCTTTCTTT; CDR3 protein: CASVLHGGTEAFF
V gene: TRBV6-1; clone size: -; D gene: -; J gene: TRBJ2-7; CDR3 DNA: TGTGCCAGCAGAGCTTTGAACGAGCAGTACTTC; CDR3 protein: CASRALNEQYF
V gene: TRBV28; clone size: -; D gene: TRBD1; J gene: TRBJ2-7; CDR3 DNA: TGTGCCAGCAGTCCATTACAGGGGCAGGGCTCCTACGAGCAGTACTTC; CDR3 protein: CASSPLQGQGSYEQYF